This T cell receptor beta chain was recovered during a study of cytomegalovirus exposure and HLA in healthy donors. The PCR was carried out with 60 Vbeta primers and 13 Jbeta primers. TCRdb's copy holds only in-frame clones and misses some; the assay was immunoSEQ multiplex PCR. The sample lists under 150,000 clones, more than 60% occurring once. A note on this clone: The antigen remains unidentified.

Study outcomes and limitations: Links to common viral pathogens appeared, in a later analysis, for several of the most significant clusters.

This CDR3 spans 11 amino acids. Germline V gene sequence: CDR1 SGHRS, CDR2 YFSETQ. The sample taken for sequencing was PBMCs. The V call is TRBV5-1, the J call TRBJ2-5, with no clear D. Near its end, the DNA agrees better with TRBJ2-7, so the J call may be wrong. This receptor was identified in a woman aged 40-49 years in good health and CMV-seronegative. In DNA, the CDR3 is TGCGCCAGCAGCTCAAGCTACGAGCAGTACTTC. It specifies CASSSSYEQYF.